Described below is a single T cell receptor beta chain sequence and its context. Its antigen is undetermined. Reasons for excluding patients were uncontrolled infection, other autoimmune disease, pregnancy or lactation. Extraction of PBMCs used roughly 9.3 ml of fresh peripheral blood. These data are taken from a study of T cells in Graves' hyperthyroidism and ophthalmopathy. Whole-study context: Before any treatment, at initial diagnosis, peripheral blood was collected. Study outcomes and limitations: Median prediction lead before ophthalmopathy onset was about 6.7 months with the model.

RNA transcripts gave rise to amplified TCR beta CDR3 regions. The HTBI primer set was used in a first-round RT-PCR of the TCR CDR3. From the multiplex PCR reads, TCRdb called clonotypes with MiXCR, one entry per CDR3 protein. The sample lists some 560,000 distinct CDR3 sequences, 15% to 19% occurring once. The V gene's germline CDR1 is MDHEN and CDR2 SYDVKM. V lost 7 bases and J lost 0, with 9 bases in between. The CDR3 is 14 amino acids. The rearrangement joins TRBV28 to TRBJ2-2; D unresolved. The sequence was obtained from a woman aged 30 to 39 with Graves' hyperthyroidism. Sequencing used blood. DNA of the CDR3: TGTGCCAGCATGAGCAACGCGAACACCGGGGAGCTGTTTTTT. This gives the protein CASMSNANTGELFF.